This TCR beta chain was sequenced during a study of blood T cells in healthy people across ages. As regards this clonotype: Antigen unknown.

Study-level points and caveats: Unsorted PBMCs prevented conclusive naive versus antigen-experienced comparison.

A second roughly 6 to 11 cycle PCR used barcoded and J-beta primers. Each TCR beta cDNA got a 12-nucleotide random molecular identifier. Sequencing recovered at least 3 million CDR3-containing paired-end reads from each sample. One entry per CDR3 protein results from TCRdb running MiXCR on the 5' RACE reads. The sample has roughly 2 million distinct CDR3 sequences, around half seen once. Per germline, CDR1 MNHEY and CDR2 SMNVEV (reference sequence). The CDR3 has 17 residues. Trimming removed 4 bases at V and 5 bases at J, with 18 bases between. Sequenced sample: blood. The clonotype comes from a middle-aged woman in good health. The chain joins TRBV27 to TRBJ1-6, with a weak D call TRBD1 (6 bases). Here the CDR3 reads CASSSTGPSTHNSPLHF. CDR3 coding DNA: TGTGCCAGCAGTTCGACAGGACCATCAACCCATAATTCACCCCTCCACTTT.